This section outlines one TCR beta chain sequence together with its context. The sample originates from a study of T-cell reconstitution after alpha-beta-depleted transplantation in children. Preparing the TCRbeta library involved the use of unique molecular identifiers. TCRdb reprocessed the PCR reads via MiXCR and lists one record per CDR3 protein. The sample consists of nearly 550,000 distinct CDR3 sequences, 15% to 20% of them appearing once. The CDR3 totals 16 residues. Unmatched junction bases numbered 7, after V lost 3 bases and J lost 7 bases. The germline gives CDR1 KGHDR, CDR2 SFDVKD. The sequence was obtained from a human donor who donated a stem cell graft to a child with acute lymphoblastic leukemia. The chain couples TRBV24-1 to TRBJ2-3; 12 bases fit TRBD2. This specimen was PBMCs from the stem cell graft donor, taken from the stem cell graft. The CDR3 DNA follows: TGTGCCACCAGTGATCGGACTAGCGGGGCGAGGAATACGCAGTATTTT. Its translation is CATSDRTSGARNTQYF.